The 26 T cell receptor beta chains presented below share a single source sample, sequenced in a study of blood T cells in healthy people across ages. Combining a sample-barcoded 5' primer with a J-beta primer mix, a second PCR ran for 7 to 11 cycles. TCRdb re-analysed the 5' RACE reads in MiXCR, keeping a single row per CDR3 protein. The sample holds some 370,000 distinct CDR3 sequences, roughly half seen once. Specimen: blood. All receptors derive from a man aged 60 to 69 in good health.

This sequence joins TRBV7-2 and TRBJ2-5; TRBD1 is a possible D gene (6 bases). V lost 4 bases and J lost 4, with 13 bases in between. Germline V gene lookup returns CDR1 SGHTA and CDR2 FQGNSA. The length of the CDR3 is 14 residues. CDR3 amino acids: CASSSNRAGETQYF. CDR3 DNA: TGTGCCAGCAGCTCCAACAGGGCCGGAGAGACCCAGTACTTC. The complete variable domain, with remaining parts taken from reference TRBV7-2 and TRBJ2-5, reads GAGVSQSPSNKVTEKGKDVELRCDPISGHTALYWYRQSLGQGLEFLIYFQGNSAPDKSGLPSDRFSAERTGGSVSTLTIQRTQQEDSAVYLCASSSNRAGETQYFGPGTRLLVL.

The chain carries TRBV7-2 and TRBJ2-7, with 11 bases that match TRBD2. The junction had 12 bases not matched to a gene; V was cut back by 4 bases and J by 7 bases. The CDR3 totals 16 residues. The germline gives CDR1 SGHTA, CDR2 FQGNSA. In nucleotides, the CDR3 is TGTGCCAGCAGCTCCACCCTAGCGGGAGGCTACAATGAGCAGTACTTC. Its translation: CASSSTLAGGYNEQYF.

There are many counts of this clonotype. This may come from a read error, since a much larger clone is one base off. V gene TRBV11-2 combines with J gene TRBJ1-2; possible D gene TRBD1, 5 bases. The length of the CDR3 is 14 residues. Germline V gives CDR1 SGHAT, CDR2 FQNNGV. V was cut by 5 bases and J by 1 base, with 11 bases left in between. The CDR3 reads CASSVGANNYGYTF. The DNA for the CDR3 is TGTGCCAGCAGCGTAGGGGCGAATAACTATGGCTACACCTTC.

This chain links TRBV28 with TRBJ2-5; D might be TRBD1 (6 bases). CDR1 and CDR2 (germline): MDHEN, SYDVKM. V lost 5 bases to trimming and J lost 0 bases, with 10 bases between them. The CDR3 has 14 amino acids. CDR3 DNA: TGTGCCAGCAGTGTGGCAGGGGACCAAGAGACCCAGTACTTC. It is translated as CASSVAGDQETQYF.

CDR3 loop: CATSGDSEYGYTF. The CDR3 DNA reads TGTGCCACCAGTGGAGACAGTGAATATGGCTACACCTTC. V gene TRBV24-1 combines with J gene TRBJ1-2; weak D call: TRBD1 (5 bases). The CDR3 totals 13 residues. Between the trimmed V and J ends, which lost 5 bases and 5 bases, there was a span of 11 bases. Germline CDR1 is KGHDR and CDR2 is SFDVKD.

The CDR3: CSARADRTDGSEQFF. The CDR3 bases are TGCAGTGCTAGGGCTGACAGGACCGATGGGAGTGAGCAGTTCTTC. The V gene is TRBV20-1, the J gene TRBJ2-1; tentative D call: TRBD1 (6 bases). The germline gives CDR1 DFQATT, CDR2 SNEGSKA (reference sequence). The CDR3 totals 15 residues. V gave up 3 bases and J gave up 9 bases, with 21 bases separating them.

This clonotype has a handful of counts. The chain has TRBV15 and TRBJ2-1; TRBD2 is a possible D gene (6 bases). The CDR3 has 15 amino acids. The germline gives CDR1 LNHNV, CDR2 YYDKDF (reference sequence). V lost 3 bases, J lost 2 bases, and 11 bases lay in between. CDR3 region: CATSRGGGTYNEQFF. The CDR3 nucleotides read TGTGCCACCAGCAGGGGTGGGGGGACCTACAATGAGCAGTTCTTC. The variable domain in full, completed from reference TRBV15 and TRBJ2-1, reads DAMVIQNPRYQVTQFGKPVTLSCSQTLNHNVMYWYQQKSSQAPKLLFHYYDKDFNNEADTPDNFQSRRPNTSFCFLDIRSPGLGDTAMYLCATSRGGGTYNEQFFGPGTRLTVL.

This chain uses TRBV28 with TRBJ2-1; D gene unclear. The last part of the DNA fits TRBJ2-7 better; the J call may be wrong. CDR1 is MDHEN, CDR2 SYDVKM, per germline. CDR3 length: 15 amino acids. The CDR3 protein is CASSRILSFSYEQYF. CDR3 nucleotide sequence: TGTGCCAGCAGTCGTATCCTCTCATTCTCCTACGAGCAGTACTTC.

This clonotype showed up just a few times. The rearrangement links TRBV27 to TRBJ2-7, with 8 bases fitting TRBD1. Germline CDR1 MNHEY, CDR2 SMNVEV (reference sequence). V lost 6 bases to trimming and J lost 2 bases; unmatched junction nucleotides: 6. CDR3 length: 14 residues. The CDR3 DNA reads TGTGCCAGCAGACTACAGGGGGGACCCTACGAGCAGTACTTC. This translates into CASRLQGGPYEQYF.

A word on this clonotype: Germline and junction disagree at one end, which may indicate a read error. The chain combines TRBV6-5 with TRBJ2-3; either TRBD1 or TRBD2 may supply D (5 bases each). The V gene's germline CDR1 is MNHEY and CDR2 SVGAGI. The CDR3 has 14 amino acids. CDR3 protein: CAGSTLGRTDTQYF. The CDR3 bases are TGTGCCGGCAGCACCCTGGGACGCACAGATACGCAGTATTTT.

The chain has TRBV6-5 and TRBJ2-3; 7 bases are a match to TRBD1. This CDR3 spans 15 amino acids. Germline-derived CDR1 and CDR2 are MNHEY and SVGAGI. Germline trimming cut 5 bases from V and 4 bases from J; bases unmatched to any gene: 9. CDR3 nucleotides: TGTGCCAGCAGTGACAGGGCTGATTTCGCAGATACGCAGTATTTT. It is translated as CASSDRADFADTQYF.

This rearrangement joins TRBV5-5 to TRBJ2-5; 9 nucleotides line up with TRBD2. This CDR3 is built from 16 residues. Trimming took 0 bases from V and 0 from J; bases not matched to a gene: 3. CDR1 is SGHKS and CDR2 is YYEKEE in the germline V gene (reference sequence). The CDR3 sequence: CASSLGGRGYQETQYF. The DNA of the CDR3 is TGTGCCAGCAGCTTGGGCGGGAGGGGGTACCAAGAGACCCAGTACTTC.

This rearrangement joins TRBV11-2 to TRBJ2-1; 7 nucleotides align to TRBD1. V dropped 6 bases and J dropped 13; count of bases not matched to a gene: 12. The CDR3 consists of 13 residues. From germline, CDR1 is SGHAT and CDR2 FQNNGV. The CDR3 protein is CASSYRGWETQFF. The CDR3 region has the DNA TGTGCCAGCAGTTACAGGGGTTGGGAGACCCAGTTCTTC.

The rearrangement joins TRBV20-1 to TRBJ2-1, with 7 bases lining up with TRBD2. V lost 1 base, J lost 7 bases, and 7 bases stayed unmatched. Germline CDR1 is DFQATT and CDR2 is SNEGSKA (reference sequence). The CDR3 runs 14 residues. CDR3 nucleotides: TGCAGTGCTAGAGCTGAGCGGGGTTGGAATGAGCAGTTCTTC. Translated, it gives CSARAERGWNEQFF.

This clonotype appeared a few times. The chain carries TRBV2 and TRBJ2-4; no definite D call. The CDR3 runs to 14 residues. The V end lost 6 bases, the J end lost 0 bases, and 9 bases lay between the germline ends. Germline V lookup: CDR1 SNHLY, CDR2 FYNNEI. As DNA, the CDR3 is TGTGCCAGCAGGGAACAGCTAGCCAAAAACATTCAGTACTTC. This encodes CASREQLAKNIQYF.

With respect to this clonotype: The junction differs from germline at one of its ends, possibly a read error. The chain recombines TRBV4-3 with TRBJ2-7; D may be TRBD1 or TRBD2 (5 bases each). The CDR3 extends over 15 amino acids. The germline CDR1 and CDR2 sequences are LGHNA and YSLEER. In nucleotides, the CDR3 is TGCGCCAGCAGCCCCTACCCCAAGGGGACGTACGAGCAGTGCTTC. Protein: CASSPYPKGTYEQCF.

This clonotype was seen a handful of times. This chain uses TRBV6-5 with TRBJ2-5; possible D gene TRBD1, 6 bases. CDR1 MNHEY and CDR2 SVGAGI come from the germline V gene. The CDR3 runs 14 residues. V lost 5 bases to trimming and J lost 0 bases, with 10 bases between them. The CDR3, as DNA: TGTGCCAGCAGTGGTGGACAGAACCAAGAGACCCAGTACTTC. Translated, it gives CASSGGQNQETQYF.

The V gene is TRBV29-1, the J gene TRBJ2-7, with D unclear. V lost 1 base and J 0 bases, leaving 16 bases between the germline ends. The CDR3 runs to 16 residues. Germline values: CDR1 SQVTM, CDR2 ANQGSEA. The CDR3 protein is CSVEGIVGKGSYEQYF. In DNA, the CDR3 is TGCAGCGTTGAAGGAATTGTGGGTAAGGGCTCCTACGAGCAGTACTTC.

The V and J genes are TRBV29-1 and TRBJ1-2; D is possibly TRBD1 (6 bases). CDR1 is SQVTM and CDR2 is ANQGSEA in the germline V gene. Trimming stripped 4 bases from V and 1 base from J, with 16 bases between. The CDR3 extends over 15 amino acids. CDR3 DNA: TGCAGCGTTGGATCCGGGACAAGGGATAACTATGGCTACACCTTC. Translation gives CSVGSGTRDNYGYTF.

The genes are TRBV3-1 and TRBJ2-5; 10 bases map to TRBD2. Germline CDR1 reads LGHDT; CDR2 reads YNNKEL (reference sequence). Losses at the gene ends were 4 bases for V and 6 bases for J; bases not matched to a gene: 14. The CDR3 has 17 residues. The DNA for the CDR3 is TGTGCCAGCAGCCCCCAACGGGCTAGCGGGGGAGGAAAGACCCAGTACTTC. Translating it yields CASSPQRASGGGKTQYF.

This clonotype was recorded only once. The rearrangement uses TRBV11-3 and TRBJ2-7; either TRBD1 or TRBD2 may fit D (5 bases each). This CDR3 comprises 14 residues. CDR1 and CDR2 (germline): SGHNT, YENEEA. Trimming left V 3 bases short and J 2 bases short, with 11 bases between. CDR3 protein: CASSFGTEPYEQYF. For the CDR3, the DNA is TGTGCCAGCAGCTTCGGGACGGAACCCTACGAGCAGTACTTC. Full variable domain (remainder filled in from reference TRBV11-3 and TRBJ2-7): EAGVVQSPRYKIIEKKQPVAFWCNPISGHNTLYWYLQNLGQGPELLIRYENEEAVDDSQLPKDRFSAERLKGVDSTLKIQPAELGDSAVYLCASSFGTEPYEQYFGPGTRLTVT.

This clonotype was detected a few times. This chain links TRBV10-3 with TRBJ2-7; weak D call: TRBD2 (6 bases). Trimming stripped 3 bases from V and 0 bases from J, with 12 bases between. CDR1 and CDR2 from the germline V gene are ENHRY and SYGVKD. The CDR3 consists of 15 residues. The CDR3 spells CAISDRTIISYEQYF. In DNA form, the CDR3 reads TGTGCCATCAGTGATCGGACTATCATCTCCTACGAGCAGTACTTC.

This clonotype was detected many times. V usage is TRBV10-3 and J usage is TRBJ2-1, with TRBD2 identical over 7 bases. Germline-derived CDR1 and CDR2 are ENHRY and SYGVKD. CDR3 length: 14 residues. Trimming at V came to 5 bases and at J to 8 bases, leaving 9 bases not matched to a gene. CDR3: CAISLGTTVDEQFF. CDR3 in DNA: TGTGCCATCAGTCTAGGGACTACGGTCGATGAGCAGTTCTTC.

The chain combines TRBV5-6 with TRBJ2-4, with D maybe TRBD1 (6 bases). CDR3 size: 13 residues. Germline CDR1 SGHDT, CDR2 YYEEEE. Between the trimmed V and J ends, which lost 4 bases and 8 bases, there was a span of 13 bases. CDR3 in amino acids: CASSPQGQYIQYF. CDR3 in DNA: TGTGCCAGCAGCCCTCAGGGGCAATACATTCAGTACTTC.

Many counts were recorded for this clonotype. The rearrangement links TRBV7-2 to TRBJ2-7, with D perhaps being TRBD1 or TRBD2 (5 bases each). V was pared by 1 base and J by 0 bases, with 13 bases between. This CDR3 has 16 residues. Germline V CDR1 and CDR2: SGHTA, FQGNSA. The CDR3 reads CASSLDGGWNSYEQYF. The CDR3 DNA follows: TGTGCCAGCAGCTTAGATGGGGGATGGAACTCCTACGAGCAGTACTTC.

J is TRBJ1-2 and V is TRBV6-1; D is perhaps TRBD1 (5 bases). Trimming left V 6 bases short and J 0 bases short, with 17 bases between. This CDR3 spans 16 amino acids. Per the germline V gene, CDR1 is MNHNS and CDR2 is SASEGT. In DNA form, the CDR3 reads TGTGCCAGCAGCAGGCTCGCGACAGTATCTAACTATGGCTACACCTTC. Protein: CASSRLATVSNYGYTF.